These 14 T cell receptor beta chains share one sample of origin, sequenced in a study of T cells in Graves' hyperthyroidism and ophthalmopathy. Amplification yielded TCR beta CDR3 regions, with RNA transcripts as the source. With the HTBI primer set, the TCR CDR3 went through a first round of RT-PCR. Using its own MiXCR run on the multiplex PCR reads, TCRdb lists one record per CDR3 protein. This table holds some 400,000 distinct CDR3 sequences, 19% found once. Sequences were obtained from blood. Receptors originate from a woman aged 18-29 years with Graves' hyperthyroidism.

This clonotype was detected many times. V gene TRBV6-1 combines with J gene TRBJ2-2, with D possibly being TRBD1 (6 bases). The V and J ends lost 5 bases and 3 bases respectively, with 16 bases between them. This CDR3 contains 16 residues. Germline loops: CDR1 MNHNS, CDR2 SASEGT. The CDR3 DNA sequence: TGTGCCAGCAGTACCGGGACACAACTTCACACCGGGGAGCTGTTTTTT. It codes for CASSTGTQLHTGELFF.

Ten or more counts support this clonotype. The gene calls are TRBV5-1 and TRBJ2-2; a possible D gene is TRBD2 (5 bases). Germline lookup yields CDR1 SGHRS and CDR2 YFSETQ. Between the trimmed V and J ends, which lost 0 bases and 7 bases, there was a span of 7 bases. This CDR3 region has 13 residues. The CDR3 DNA reads as TGCGCCAGCAGCTTGGTCGAGGGCGGGGAGCTGTTTTTT. Translated: CASSLVEGGELFF.

In this sample, this clonotype turned up many times. The chain carries TRBV12-3 or TRBV12-4 and TRBJ2-2; weak D call: TRBD1 (7 bases). The V end lost 5 bases, the J end lost 7 bases, and 17 bases lay between the germline ends. The CDR3 extends over 15 amino acids. CDR3 in amino acids: CASSPRAGGFGELFF. The DNA of the CDR3 is TGTGCCAGCAGTCCCCGGGCAGGGGGGTTCGGGGAGCTGTTTTTT.

This clonotype was found many times. The chain joins TRBV14 to TRBJ2-7, with a possible D match to TRBD1 (6 bases). The CDR3 totals 12 residues. Germline values: CDR1 SGHDN, CDR2 FVKESK. Trimming pared 4 bases from V and 5 bases from J, leaving 9 bases between. CDR3 sequence reads: CASSPGGNEQYF. The CDR3 region has the DNA TGTGCCAGCAGCCCTGGGGGCAACGAGCAGTACTTC.

This clonotype was counted ten times or more. The chain couples TRBV15 to TRBJ1-2; the D is unclear. Trimming took off 3 bases at V and 3 bases at J, with 14 bases between the two ends. In germline, CDR1 is LNHNV, CDR2 YYDKDF (reference sequence). There are 15 residues in the CDR3. The CDR3 spells CATSRDKGVDYGYTF. In nucleotides, the CDR3 is TGTGCCACCAGCAGGGATAAGGGAGTTGACTATGGCTACACCTTC.

The rearrangement links TRBV7-2 to TRBJ2-7; no clear D gene. The V end lost 8 bases, the J end lost 1 base, and 12 bases lay between the germline ends. The CDR3 length is 13 residues. Germline assignment: CDR1 SGHTA and CDR2 FQGNSA. CDR3 in amino acids: CASGPARSYEQYV. In nucleotides, the CDR3 is TGTGCCAGCGGCCCCGCTAGGTCCTACGAGCAGTACGTC.

This clonotype occurred many times. This rearrangement joins TRBV6-1 to TRBJ2-5, with D hard to call. From germline, CDR1 is MNHNS and CDR2 SASEGT. The CDR3 is 12 amino acids. The germline V and J ends were trimmed by 9 bases and 4 bases, with 12 bases remaining between them. The CDR3 loop reads CARSLTSETQYF. DNA of the CDR3: TGTGCCAGGTCACTGACATCAGAGACCCAGTACTTC.

This clonotype was detected many times. V and J are TRBV6-1 and TRBJ2-6; D not certain. Germline lookup yields CDR1 MNHNS and CDR2 SASEGT. The CDR3 contains 16 residues. Trimming took off 1 base at V and 0 bases at J, with 7 bases between the two ends. CDR3 DNA: TGTGCCAGCAGTGAAGACTCATCCTCTGGGGCCAACGTCCTGACTTTC. Protein product: CASSEDSSSGANVLTF.

This clonotype has ten or more counts. The chain links TRBV20-1 to TRBJ1-6; D is ambiguous. Germline values: CDR1 DFQATT, CDR2 SNEGSKA (reference sequence). This CDR3 has 17 residues. Trimming left V 0 bases short and J 3 bases short, with 15 bases between. CDR3 DNA sequence: TGCAGTGCTAGAGATCGCTCGGGGAGGAACTATAATTCACCCCTCCACTTT. Translating it yields CSARDRSGRNYNSPLHF.

In this sample, this clonotype turned up many times. A much larger clone differs by one base, so this may be a read error. This chain connects TRBV6-2 or TRBV6-3 to TRBJ2-7; weak D call: TRBD2 (7 bases). The germline V gene has CDR1 MNHEY and CDR2 SVGEGT. This CDR3 is 12 amino acids long. V shed 7 bases and J shed 5 bases, with 12 bases lying between them. The CDR3 DNA follows: TGTGCCAGCAACCCGGGGGGCCACGAGCAGTACTTC. Its translation is CASNPGGHEQYF.

This clonotype has only a few counts. The junction departs from the called germline gene at one end, perhaps through a read error. V gene TRBV18 combines with J gene TRBJ2-2; D tentatively reads TRBD1 or TRBD2 (5 bases each). CDR1 is KGHSH, CDR2 LQKENI, per germline. The CDR3 spans 13 residues. CDR3 region: CASSAGTGDGGLF. DNA of the CDR3: TGTGCCAGCTCCGCCGGGACGGGCGATGGCGGGCTTTTT.

This clonotype was seen repeatedly, ten times or more. V and J are TRBV2 and TRBJ2-5; TRBD2 aligns across 7 bases. The length of the CDR3 is 14 residues. Losses at the gene ends were 6 bases for V and 2 bases for J; bases not matched to a gene: 6. Germline CDR1 is SNHLY and CDR2 is FYNNEI. DNA for the CDR3: TGTGCCAGCAGCGGACTAGGATTACAAGAGACCCAGTACTTC. Encoded protein: CASSGLGLQETQYF.

This clonotype has a count of ten or more. This chain connects TRBV7-3 to TRBJ2-2; the match to TRBD2 covers 7 bases. CDR1 is SGHTA, CDR2 FQGTGA, per germline. The CDR3 extends over 14 amino acids. V dropped 2 bases and J dropped 7; count of bases not matched to a gene: 4. CDR3 nucleotide sequence: TGTGCCAGCAGCTTAGCCACTAGCGTCGGGGAGCTGTTTTTT. Its protein product is CASSLATSVGELFF.

This clonotype was detected ten times or more. The rearrangement joins TRBV7-9 to TRBJ1-1; weak D call: TRBD1 (6 bases). The CDR3 loop spans 15 amino acids. Germline V gives CDR1 SEHNR, CDR2 FQNEAQ (reference sequence). V lost 0 bases and J lost 4, with 12 bases in between. As DNA, the CDR3 is TGTGCCAGCAGCTTAGCGGGCGGGGGCGGCACTGAAGCTTTCTTT. This sequence encodes CASSLAGGGGTEAFF.